Listed below are T cell receptor beta chains from one sample, sequenced in a study of shared clonotypes between healthy human individuals. TCRdb's copy holds only in-frame clones and misses some; the assay was immunoSEQ multiplex PCR. Among some 500,000 clones, roughly 95% were seen once, and the ten largest hold under 0.065%. The material sequenced was naive CD4+ T cells sorted from blood. Receptors were obtained from a woman younger than 45 in good health. Each CDR3 is given with its conserved first and last residue. Each record gives: J gene, D gene, V gene, clone size, CDR3 DNA, CDR3 protein. The D gene is left open where the match is weak. Some rows have no size entry. The others give once, few or many, or a class for an expanded clone.

TRBJ1-1,TRBD1,TRBV6-5,.,TGTGCCAGCAGTTACTCGGGACAGGGATCGTATAGGGCTTTCTTT,CASSYSGQGSYRAFF
TRBJ2-7,.,TRBV28,.,TGTGCCAGCAGCTCCCCAGGCTACGAGCAGTACTTC,CASSSPGYEQYF
TRBJ2-3,TRBD2,TRBV4-1,.,TGCGCCAGCAGCCTCCCGAAAATAGCGGGAGGAGTCACAGATACGCAGTATTTT,CASSLPKIAGGVTDTQYF
TRBJ2-7,.,TRBV19,.,TGTGCCAGTAGTATTAATCAGCACCACGAGCAGTACTTC,CASSINQHHEQYF
TRBJ1-4,TRBD1,TRBV7-2,.,TGTGCCAGCAGCCTCGACAGGGGTTTTGAAAAACTGTTTTTT,CASSLDRGFEKLFF
TRBJ2-2,.,TRBV4-1,.,TGCGCCAGCAGCCGAACCGGAGGGGGCTTCGGCACCGGGGAGCTGTTTTTT,CASSRTGGGFGTGELFF
TRBJ2-7,.,TRBV27,.,TGTGCCAGCAGTCTAAGAAGGGACGGAGAGCAGTACTTC,CASSLRRDGEQYF
TRBJ1-1,.,TRBV19,.,TGTGCCAGTAGTATGGGACAAATGAACACTGAAGCTTTCTTT,CASSMGQMNTEAFF
TRBJ2-1,TRBD2,TRBV5-1,.,TGCGCCAGCAGCTTTTTAGCGGGAGACAATGAGCAGTTCTTC,CASSFLAGDNEQFF
TRBJ1-1,.,TRBV28,.,TGTGCCAGCAGTTTAGGCTTCGGGTGGGCAAACCAGATGAACACTGAAGCTTTCTTT,CASSLGFGWANQMNTEAFF
TRBJ2-5,.,TRBV5-1,.,TGCGCCAGCAGCTTGAGCAGCCGTGAGACCCAGTACTTC,CASSLSSRETQYF
TRBJ2-5,.,TRBV6-5,once,TGTGCCAGCAGTCGCGACCGGATCCAAGAGACCCAGTACTTC,CASSRDRIQETQYF
TRBJ2-7,TRBD2,TRBV5-1,.,TGCGCCAGCAGCAATCCCGGGACTAGCGTCTACGAGCAGTACTTC,CASSNPGTSVYEQYF
TRBJ1-5,.,TRBV15,few,TGTGCCACCAGCAGAACCGACAAGGGTCAGCCCCAGCATTTT,CATSRTDKGQPQHF
TRBJ1-1,TRBD1,TRBV19,.,TGTGCCAGTAGCGAGGACAGGGACACTGAAGCTTTCTTT,CASSEDRDTEAFF
TRBJ1-3,TRBD1,TRBV2,.,TGTGCCAGCAGCCAGGACAGGGCTGCTGGAAACACCATATATTTT,CASSQDRAAGNTIYF
TRBJ1-3,.,TRBV2,.,TGTGCCAGCTCCTGGACTGGGGCAGGGATCTCTGGAAACACCATATATTTT,CASSWTGAGISGNTIYF
TRBJ1-6,TRBD1,TRBV7-9,.,TGTGCCAGCAGCTTAGTAACAGGGGCGGACTCACCCCTCCACTTT,CASSLVTGADSPLHF
TRBJ1-5,.,TRBV2,.,TGTGCCAGCAGTGTGGCAGGCAGTCGCCATCAGCCCCAGCATTTT,CASSVAGSRHQPQHF
TRBJ2-3,.,TRBV9,.,TGTGCCAGCAGCGTAACCCACGATTGGAATACGCAGTATTTT,CASSVTHDWNTQYF
TRBJ1-2,TRBD1,TRBV18,.,TGTGCCAGCTCACCCGGACAGGCTGCTGGCTATGGCTACACCTTC,CASSPGQAAGYGYTF
TRBJ2-1,TRBD2,TRBV2,.,TGTGCCAGCGGCCAGACTAGCCGGCATGAGCAGTTCTTC,CASGQTSRHEQFF
TRBJ2-7,TRBD1,TRBV7-9,.,TGTGCCAGCAGCACCCAGGGGGCCATGTACGAGCAGTACTTC,CASSTQGAMYEQYF
TRBJ2-5,TRBD2,TRBV15,.,TGTGCCACCAGCAGAGGGGGACTAGCGGCTCAAGAGACCCAGTACTTC,CATSRGGLAAQETQYF
TRBJ2-5,TRBD1,TRBV5-1,.,TGCGCCAGCAGCTTGGAAGGACAGGGCAAACAAGAGACCCAGTACTTC,CASSLEGQGKQETQYF
TRBJ1-5,.,TRBV4-1,.,TGCGCCAGCAGCCAAGTCGGTGGCAATCAGCCCCAGCATTTT,CASSQVGGNQPQHF
TRBJ2-3,.,TRBV10-3,.,TGTGCCATCAGCGCCGGGACGCCCGTGGGTGATACGCAGTATTTT,CAISAGTPVGDTQYF
TRBJ1-2,.,TRBV18,.,TGTGCCAGCCTCCGGGGGGCGAGAGCCTATGGCTACACCTTC,CASLRGARAYGYTF
TRBJ2-2,TRBD2,TRBV5-4,.,TGTGCCAGCAGCCCCCCGGGACTAGCGGGAGTGGCCGGGGAGCTGTTTTTT,CASSPPGLAGVAGELFF
TRBJ1-1,TRBD1,TRBV18,.,TGTGCCAGCTCACCAAGCGAGGGGATACAGGGGGAGGCTTTCTTT,CASSPSEGIQGEAFF
TRBJ2-7,TRBD1,TRBV4-1,.,TGCGCCAGCAGCCAAGAAGGGCTAGACAGGGGATACGAGCAGTACTTC,CASSQEGLDRGYEQYF
TRBJ2-5,.,TRBV6-5,.,TGTGCCAGCAGTTACCGAGGGGGACAAGAGACCCAGTACTTC,CASSYRGGQETQYF
TRBJ1-1,TRBD1,TRBV7-3,.,TGTGCCAGCCGAGGGACAGGGACCACTGAAGCTTTCTTT,CASRGTGTTEAFF
TRBJ1-4,.,TRBV6-6,.,TGTGCCAGCAGTTACTTCCGGGACGGTCATGAAAAACTGTTTTTT,CASSYFRDGHEKLFF
TRBJ2-1,TRBD2,TRBV5-1,once,TGCGCCAGCAGCCCCTCAAAGGTTAGCGGGGGTACGTATGAGCAGTTCTTC,CASSPSKVSGGTYEQFF
TRBJ2-7,TRBD1,TRBV18,once,TGTGCCAGCTCGCCCACAGGGGAGTACGAGCAGTACTTC,CASSPTGEYEQYF
TRBJ1-5,.,TRBV19,few,TGTGCCAGTAGTATGGGCGTGGGGCCCCAGCATTTT,CASSMGVGPQHF
TRBJ2-2,TRBD2,TRBV2,.,TGTGCCAGCAGTGAAGGACTAGCGGGAACCGGGGAGCTGTTTTTT,CASSEGLAGTGELFF
TRBJ1-2,.,TRBV2,.,TGTGCCAGCACCTGGACAGAACGAGGTGGCTACACCTTC,CASTWTERGGYTF
TRBJ2-3,.,TRBV19,.,TGTGCCAGTAGTATGATCTCGAGTTCAGATACGCAGTATTTT,CASSMISSSDTQYF
TRBJ2-6,.,TRBV19,.,TGTGCCAGTAGTATAGGACACAACTCTGGGGCCAACGTCCTGACTTTC,CASSIGHNSGANVLTF
TRBJ2-7,.,TRBV28,once,TGTGCCAGCACTCGGGGACTCGAGTCGTCCGCCCAGGGCGAGCAGTACTTC,CASTRGLESSAQGEQYF
TRBJ2-2,TRBD2,TRBV11-2,.,TGTGCCAGCAGCTTCGGACTAGCGGGGGCCTTCACCGGGGAGCTGTTTTTT,CASSFGLAGAFTGELFF
TRBJ1-1,TRBD1,TRBV11-3,.,TGTGCCAGCAGCTTTTCCAGGGGGGGTGAAGCTTTCTTT,CASSFSRGGEAFF
TRBJ1-5,TRBD1,TRBV5-1,few,TGCGCCAGCAGCCCGGGACAGGGCAATCAGCCCCAGCATTTT,CASSPGQGNQPQHF
TRBJ2-2,TRBD2,TRBV28,.,TGTGCCAGCAGTTTAGGGACTAGCGGGAGTAGGGAGCTGTTTTTT,CASSLGTSGSRELFF
TRBJ2-1,.,TRBV9,.,TGTGCCAGCAGCGTAGATGCGGGCTCCTACAATGAGCAGTTCTTC,CASSVDAGSYNEQFF
TRBJ1-1,.,TRBV19,.,TGTGCCAGTAGTACCCGGTGGGCGAACACTGAAGCTTTCTTT,CASSTRWANTEAFF
TRBJ1-5,TRBD1,TRBV19,.,TGTGCCAGTAGTAACGGACAGGGGGCCTATCAGCCCCAGCATTTT,CASSNGQGAYQPQHF
TRBJ1-2,TRBD1,TRBV7-8,once,TGTGCCAGCAGCTTAGTGGACAGGGCGCCGGGGGGCTACACCTTC,CASSLVDRAPGGYTF